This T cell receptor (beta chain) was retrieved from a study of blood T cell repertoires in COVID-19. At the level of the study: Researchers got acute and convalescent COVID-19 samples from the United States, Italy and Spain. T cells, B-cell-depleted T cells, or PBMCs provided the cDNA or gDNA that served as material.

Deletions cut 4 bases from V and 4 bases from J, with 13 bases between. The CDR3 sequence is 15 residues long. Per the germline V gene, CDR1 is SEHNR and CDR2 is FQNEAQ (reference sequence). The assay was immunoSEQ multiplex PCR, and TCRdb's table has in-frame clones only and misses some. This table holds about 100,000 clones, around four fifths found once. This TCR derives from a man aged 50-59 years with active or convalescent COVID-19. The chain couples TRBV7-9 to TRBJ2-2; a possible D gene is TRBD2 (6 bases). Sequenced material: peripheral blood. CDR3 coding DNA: TGTGCCAGCAGCTCTACAAGGGGACTCACCGGGGAGCTGTTTTTT. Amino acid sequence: CASSSTRGLTGELFF.